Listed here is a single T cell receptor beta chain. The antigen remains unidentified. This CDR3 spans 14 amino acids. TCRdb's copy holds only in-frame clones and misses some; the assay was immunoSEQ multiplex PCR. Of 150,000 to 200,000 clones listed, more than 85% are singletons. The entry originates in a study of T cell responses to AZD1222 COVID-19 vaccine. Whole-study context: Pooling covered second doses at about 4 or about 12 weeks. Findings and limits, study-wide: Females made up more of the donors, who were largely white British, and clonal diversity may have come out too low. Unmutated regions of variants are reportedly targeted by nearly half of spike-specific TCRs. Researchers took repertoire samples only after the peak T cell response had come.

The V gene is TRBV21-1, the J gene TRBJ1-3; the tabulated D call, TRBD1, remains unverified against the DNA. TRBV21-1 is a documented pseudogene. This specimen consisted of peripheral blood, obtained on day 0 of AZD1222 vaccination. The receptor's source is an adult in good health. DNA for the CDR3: TGTGCCAGCCGACAGGTATGTTCCGGAAACACCATATATTTT. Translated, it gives CASRQVCSGNTIYF.